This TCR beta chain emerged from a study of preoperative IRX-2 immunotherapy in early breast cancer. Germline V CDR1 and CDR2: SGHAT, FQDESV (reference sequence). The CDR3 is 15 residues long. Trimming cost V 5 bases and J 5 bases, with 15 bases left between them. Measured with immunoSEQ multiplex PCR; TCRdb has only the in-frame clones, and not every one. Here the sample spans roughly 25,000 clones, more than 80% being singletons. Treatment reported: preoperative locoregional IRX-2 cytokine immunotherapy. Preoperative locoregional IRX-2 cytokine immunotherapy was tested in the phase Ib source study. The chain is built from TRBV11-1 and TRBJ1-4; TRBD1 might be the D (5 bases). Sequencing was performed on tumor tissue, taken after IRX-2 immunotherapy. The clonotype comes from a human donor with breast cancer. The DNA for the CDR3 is TGTGCCAGCAGCGCACCCGGGACCCTAAATGAAAAACTGTTTTTT. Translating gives CASSAPGTLNEKLFF. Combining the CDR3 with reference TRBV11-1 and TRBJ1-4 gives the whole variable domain EAEVAQSPRYKITEKSQAVAFWCDPISGHATLYWYRQILGQGPELLVQFQDESVVDDSQLPKDRFSAERLKGVDSTLKIQPAELGDSAMYLCASSAPGTLNEKLFFGSGTQLSVL.